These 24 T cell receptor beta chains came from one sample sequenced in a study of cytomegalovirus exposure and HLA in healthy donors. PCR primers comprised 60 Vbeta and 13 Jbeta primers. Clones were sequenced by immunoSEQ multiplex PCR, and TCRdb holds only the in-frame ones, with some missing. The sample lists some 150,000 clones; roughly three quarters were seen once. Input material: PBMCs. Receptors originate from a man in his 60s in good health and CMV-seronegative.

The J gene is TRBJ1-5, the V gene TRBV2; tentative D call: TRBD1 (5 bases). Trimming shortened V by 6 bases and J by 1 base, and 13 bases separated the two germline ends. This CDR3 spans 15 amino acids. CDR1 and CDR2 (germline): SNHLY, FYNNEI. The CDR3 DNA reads TGTGCCAGCAGGGGGGGGGACGCCAGCAATCAGCCCCAGCATTTT. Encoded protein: CASRGGDASNQPQHF.

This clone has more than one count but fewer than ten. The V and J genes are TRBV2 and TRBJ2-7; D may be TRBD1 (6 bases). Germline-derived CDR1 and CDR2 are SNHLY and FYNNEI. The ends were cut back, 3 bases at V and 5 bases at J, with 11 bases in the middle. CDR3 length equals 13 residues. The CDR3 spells CASSDSQGNEQYF. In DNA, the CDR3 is TGTGCCAGCAGTGATTCACAGGGAAACGAGCAGTACTTC. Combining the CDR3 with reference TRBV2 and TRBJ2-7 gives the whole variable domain EPEVTQTPSHQVTQMGQEVILRCVPISNHLYFYWYRQILGQKVEFLVSFYNNEISEKSEIFDDQFSVERPDGSNFTLKIRSTKLEDSAMYFCASSDSQGNEQYFGPGTRLTVT.

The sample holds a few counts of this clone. Here the CDR3 DNA reads TGTGCCAGCAGGTCGACTAGCGGGAGGTACGAGCAGTACTTC. It translates to CASRSTSGRYEQYF. The chain employs TRBV27 and TRBJ2-7; 13 bases map to TRBD2. This CDR3 spans 14 amino acids. The J segment lost 4 bases and the V segment lost 6 bases, leaving 3 bases of the junction unmatched. In germline, CDR1 is MNHEY, CDR2 SMNVEV (reference sequence).

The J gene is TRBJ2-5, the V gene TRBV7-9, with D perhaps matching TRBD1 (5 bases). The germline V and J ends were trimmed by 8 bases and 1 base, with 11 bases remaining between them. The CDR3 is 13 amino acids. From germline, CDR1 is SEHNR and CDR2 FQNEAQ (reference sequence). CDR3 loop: CASGSDSQETQYF. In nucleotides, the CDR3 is TGTGCCAGCGGGTCAGACAGCCAAGAGACCCAGTACTTC.

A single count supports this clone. CDR3 sequence (DNA): TGTGCCAGTAGCCTCAGCGGGCTTAGCACAGATACGCAGTATTTT. Translation gives CASSLSGLSTDTQYF. V is TRBV19 and J is TRBJ2-3; tentative D call: TRBD2 (6 bases). The CDR3 is 15 residues long. From germline, CDR1 is LNHDA and CDR2 SQIVND (reference sequence). V lost 6 bases, J lost 0 bases, and 13 bases lay in between.

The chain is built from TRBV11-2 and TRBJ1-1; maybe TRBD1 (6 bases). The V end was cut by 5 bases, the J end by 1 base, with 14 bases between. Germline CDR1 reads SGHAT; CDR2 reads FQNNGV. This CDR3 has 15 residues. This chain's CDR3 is CASSLAGTQNTEAFF. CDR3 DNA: TGTGCCAGCAGCCTAGCAGGGACACAGAACACTGAAGCTTTCTTT.

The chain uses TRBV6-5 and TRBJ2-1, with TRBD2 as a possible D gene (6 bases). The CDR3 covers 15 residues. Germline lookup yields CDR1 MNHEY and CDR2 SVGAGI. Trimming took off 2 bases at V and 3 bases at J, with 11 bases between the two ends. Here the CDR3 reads CASSYGGGDYNEQFF. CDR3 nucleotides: TGTGCCAGCAGTTACGGAGGCGGGGACTACAATGAGCAGTTCTTC.

In DNA form, the CDR3 reads TGTGCCAGCAGTGAAACCGACCCTAGCGGGATCAACGAGCAGTACTTC. This codes for CASSETDPSGINEQYF. The J gene is TRBJ2-7, the V gene TRBV2, with TRBD2 identical over 9 bases. The V gene end was trimmed by 2 bases and the J gene end by 5 bases; junction bases not matched to a gene: 10. The CDR3 consists of 16 residues. Looked up from germline, CDR1 is SNHLY and CDR2 is FYNNEI.

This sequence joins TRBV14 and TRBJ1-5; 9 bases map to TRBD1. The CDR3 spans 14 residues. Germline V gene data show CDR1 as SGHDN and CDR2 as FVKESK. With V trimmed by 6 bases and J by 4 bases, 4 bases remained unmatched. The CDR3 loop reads CASSRDRANQPQHF. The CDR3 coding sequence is TGTGCCAGCAGTCGGGACAGGGCTAATCAGCCCCAGCATTTT.

The CDR3, as DNA: TGTGCCAGCAGCCCTCCGGGTCTTGAAAAACTGTTTTTT. Encoded protein: CASSPPGLEKLFF. The V and J genes are TRBV7-9 and TRBJ1-4; D ambiguous. The CDR3 is made up of 13 amino acids. The V end was cut by 5 bases, the J end by 7 bases, with 11 bases between. Germline V gene lookup returns CDR1 SEHNR and CDR2 FQNEAQ (reference sequence).

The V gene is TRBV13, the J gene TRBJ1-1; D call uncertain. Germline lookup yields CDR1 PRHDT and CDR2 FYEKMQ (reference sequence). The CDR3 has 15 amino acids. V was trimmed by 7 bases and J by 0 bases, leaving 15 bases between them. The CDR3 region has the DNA TGTGCCAGCACCAGAGGCCGGTTCATGAACACTGAAGCTTTCTTT. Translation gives CASTRGRFMNTEAFF.

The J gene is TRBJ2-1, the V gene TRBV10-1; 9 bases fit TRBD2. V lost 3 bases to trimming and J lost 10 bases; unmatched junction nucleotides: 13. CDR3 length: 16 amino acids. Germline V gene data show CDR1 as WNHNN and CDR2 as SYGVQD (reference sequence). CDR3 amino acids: CASSERSGRRPVEQFF. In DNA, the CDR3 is TGCGCCAGCAGTGAAAGGAGCGGGAGGCGCCCTGTGGAGCAGTTCTTC.

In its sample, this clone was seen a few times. The CDR3 sequence: CASSQDLGQGGNTGELFF. The CDR3 DNA reads as TGCGCCAGCAGCCAAGACCTTGGACAGGGAGGGAACACCGGGGAGCTGTTTTTT. This rearrangement joins TRBV4-3 to TRBJ2-2; 8 bases are shared with TRBD1. CDR3 size: 18 residues. Germline assignment: CDR1 LGHNA and CDR2 YSLEER. The V gene end was trimmed by 0 bases and the J gene end by 1 base; junction bases not matched to a gene: 7.

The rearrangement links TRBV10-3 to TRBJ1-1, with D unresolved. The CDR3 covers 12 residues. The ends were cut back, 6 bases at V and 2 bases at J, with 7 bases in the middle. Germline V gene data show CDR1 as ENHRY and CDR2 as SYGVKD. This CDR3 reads CAISRPNTEAFF. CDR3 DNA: TGTGCCATCAGCAGGCCCAACACTGAAGCTTTCTTT.

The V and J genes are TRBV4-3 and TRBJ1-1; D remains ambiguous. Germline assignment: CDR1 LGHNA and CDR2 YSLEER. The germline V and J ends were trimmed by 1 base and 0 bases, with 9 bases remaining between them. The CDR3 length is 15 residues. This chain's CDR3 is CASSQVKELNTEAFF. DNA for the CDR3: TGCGCCAGCAGCCAAGTGAAAGAGTTGAACACTGAAGCTTTCTTT.

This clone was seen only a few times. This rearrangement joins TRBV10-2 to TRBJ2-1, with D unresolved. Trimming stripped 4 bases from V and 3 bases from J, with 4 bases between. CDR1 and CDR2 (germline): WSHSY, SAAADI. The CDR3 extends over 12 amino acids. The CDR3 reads CASSVSYNEQFF. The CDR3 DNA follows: TGCGCCAGCAGTGTTAGCTACAATGAGCAGTTCTTC.

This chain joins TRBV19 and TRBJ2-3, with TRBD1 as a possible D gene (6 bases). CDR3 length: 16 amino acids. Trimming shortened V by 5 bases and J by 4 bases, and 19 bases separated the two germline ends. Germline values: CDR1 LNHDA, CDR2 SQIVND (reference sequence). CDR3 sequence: CASSRTDLRSSDTQYF. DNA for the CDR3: TGTGCCAGTAGTCGGACAGACCTGCGATCTTCAGATACGCAGTATTTT. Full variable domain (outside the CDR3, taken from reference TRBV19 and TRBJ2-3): DGGITQSPKYLFRKEGQNVTLSCEQNLNHDAMYWYRQDPGQGLRLIYYSQIVNDFQKGDIAEGYSVSREKKESFPLTVTSAQKNPTAFYLCASSRTDLRSSDTQYFGPGTRLTVL.

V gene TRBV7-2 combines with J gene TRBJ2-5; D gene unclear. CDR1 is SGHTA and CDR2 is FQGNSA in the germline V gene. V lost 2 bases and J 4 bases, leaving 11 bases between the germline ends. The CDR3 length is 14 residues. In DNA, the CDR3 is TGTGCCAGCAGCTTAAATGGTATCGGAGAGACCCAGTACTTC. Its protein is CASSLNGIGETQYF.

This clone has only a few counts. The CDR3 sequence: CASSLKTSGPYEQYF. The CDR3 DNA reads as TGCGCCAGCAGCCTCAAGACTAGCGGACCTTACGAGCAGTACTTC. This rearrangement joins TRBV5-1 to TRBJ2-7, with 9 bases lining up with TRBD2. CDR1 and CDR2 from the germline V gene are SGHRS and YFSETQ. There are 15 residues in the CDR3. The J segment lost 4 bases and the V segment lost 4 bases, leaving 9 bases of the junction unmatched.

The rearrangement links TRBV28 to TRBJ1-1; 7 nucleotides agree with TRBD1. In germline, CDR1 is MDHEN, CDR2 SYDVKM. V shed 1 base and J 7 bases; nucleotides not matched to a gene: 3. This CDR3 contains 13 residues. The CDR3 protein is CASSLSGTDEAFF. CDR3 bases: TGTGCCAGCAGTTTATCTGGGACAGATGAAGCTTTCTTT.

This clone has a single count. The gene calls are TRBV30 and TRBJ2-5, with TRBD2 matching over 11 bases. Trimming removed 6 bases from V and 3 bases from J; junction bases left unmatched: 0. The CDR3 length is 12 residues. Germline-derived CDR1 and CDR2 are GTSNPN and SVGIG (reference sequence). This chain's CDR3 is CACSGREETQYF. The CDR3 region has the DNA TGTGCCTGTAGCGGGAGGGAAGAGACCCAGTACTTC.

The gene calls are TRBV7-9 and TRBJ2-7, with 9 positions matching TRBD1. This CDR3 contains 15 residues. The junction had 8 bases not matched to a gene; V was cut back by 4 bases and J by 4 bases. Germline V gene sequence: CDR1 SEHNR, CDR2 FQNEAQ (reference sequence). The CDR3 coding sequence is TGTGCCAGCAGCTCGGGACAGGGTGGGATATACGAGCAGTACTTC. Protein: CASSSGQGGIYEQYF.

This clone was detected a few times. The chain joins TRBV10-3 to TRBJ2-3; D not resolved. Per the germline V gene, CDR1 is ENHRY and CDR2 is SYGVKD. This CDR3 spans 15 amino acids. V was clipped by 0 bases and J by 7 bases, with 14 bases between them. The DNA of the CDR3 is TGTGCCATCAGTGAGTCAATCACGGCGGCGAATACGCAGTATTTT. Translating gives CAISESITAANTQYF.

CDR3 nucleotide sequence: TGTGCCAGCAGCTTAGGGGCTAGCGGGAGTGGCTACGAGCAGTACTTC. Translating gives CASSLGASGSGYEQYF. This rearrangement joins TRBV7-2 to TRBJ2-7, with 10 positions matching TRBD2. Germline lookup yields CDR1 SGHTA and CDR2 FQGNSA. J lost 3 bases, V lost 1 base, and 6 bases had no gene match. This CDR3 spans 16 amino acids.